Below, one T cell receptor beta chain is given with its context. The antigen remains unidentified. Generated by immunoSEQ multiplex PCR, the TCRdb table keeps only in-frame clones and is missing some. The profile shows around 2.5 million clones, 90% to 95% of them singletons. V was pared by 5 bases and J by 10 bases, with 6 bases of the junction left unmatched. The CDR3 covers 12 residues. The germline gives CDR1 LNHDA, CDR2 SQIVND (reference sequence). The data derive from a study of shared clonotypes between healthy human individuals. Study observations and caveats: The genetic and exposure-history diversity represented was limited by few donors.

The sequence derives from a man younger than 30 in good health. Some clones in this sample may be carry-over from other donors' samples. Sequenced material: naive CD4+ T cells from PBMCs. Subset in this sample: CD45RA+ positively selected. The chain couples TRBV19 to TRBJ1-1; 8 bases map to TRBD1. The CDR3 DNA reads as TGTGCCAGTAGTGGACAGGGTTTGAGAGCTTTCTTT. This codes for CASSGQGLRAFF.